Following are 10 T cell receptor beta chains from one sample sequenced in a study of blood T cell repertoires in COVID-19. The table came from immunoSEQ multiplex PCR; TCRdb's copy has only in-frame clones and leaves some out. This sample carries some 390,000 clones, approximately 87% of them seen once, and the ten largest clones take about 2.3%. The sequencing sample was made of peripheral blood. The receptors stem from a woman aged 60-75 years with COVID-19, enrolled during active disease.

This chain joins TRBV7-3 and TRBJ1-1; TRBD1 aligns across 11 bases. The CDR3 runs 17 residues. From germline, CDR1 is SGHTA and CDR2 FQGTGA. Trimming removed 1 base from V and 1 base from J; junction bases left unmatched: 5. CDR3 loop: CASSLNPGTGGNTEAFF. The CDR3 nucleotides read TGTGCCAGCAGCTTAAACCCCGGGACAGGGGGGAACACTGAAGCTTTCTTT.

Concerning this clone itself: Without the conserved terminal phenylalanine or tryptophan, this CDR3 likely stems from a read error. This rearrangement joins TRBV5-4 to TRBJ1-2; a weak D match, TRBD1 (5 bases). From germline, CDR1 is SGHNT and CDR2 YYREEE (reference sequence). The CDR3 sequence is 15 residues long. The V end lost 0 bases, the J end lost 0 bases, and 9 bases lay between the germline ends. The CDR3 protein is CASSLVGPANYGYTL. CDR3 coding DNA: TGTGCCAGCAGCTTGGTGGGGCCTGCTAACTATGGCTACACCCTC.

This chain links TRBV6-5 with TRBJ1-1; TRBD1 is a possible D gene (5 bases). V dropped 6 bases and J dropped 6 bases, with 14 bases sitting between them. This CDR3 region has 13 residues. Germline CDR1 reads MNHEY; CDR2 reads SVGAGI. CDR3 loop: CASRVQAVPEAFF. CDR3 DNA sequence: TGTGCCAGCAGGGTACAGGCGGTTCCTGAAGCTTTCTTT.

This clone was found once. The V gene is TRBV5-1, the J gene TRBJ1-3, with D maybe TRBD1 (6 bases). Germline loops: CDR1 SGHRS, CDR2 YFSETQ. CDR3 size: 15 residues. The V gene lost 4 bases and the J gene lost 0 bases, with 11 bases spanning the gap. The CDR3, as DNA: TGCGCCAGCAGCGCAGGGGACAACTCTGGAAACACCATATATTTT. This sequence encodes CASSAGDNSGNTIYF.

V gene TRBV7-6 combines with J gene TRBJ2-7, with 14 bases fitting TRBD2. The CDR3 extends over 17 amino acids. The J segment lost 3 bases and the V segment lost 1 base, leaving 5 bases of the junction unmatched. CDR1 and CDR2 from the germline V gene are SGHVS and FNYEAQ. CDR3 coding DNA: TGTGCCAGCAGCTTAGTAACGGGACTAGCGGGGGACTACGAGCAGTACTTC. Encoded protein: CASSLVTGLAGDYEQYF.

The chain carries TRBV6-1 and TRBJ1-6; TRBD1 agrees at 7 bases. The CDR3 loop spans 14 amino acids. V shed 3 bases and J 8 bases; nucleotides not matched to a gene: 4. CDR1 is MNHNS, CDR2 SASEGT, per germline. This CDR3 is CASSDRQGYSPLHF. The CDR3 DNA sequence: TGTGCCAGCAGTGATCGACAGGGTTATTCACCCCTCCACTTT.

The chain uses TRBV9 and TRBJ2-7; D gene uncertain. The V end was cut by 4 bases, the J end by 9 bases, with 11 bases between. Germline CDR1 is SGDLS and CDR2 is YYNGEE. This CDR3 spans 11 amino acids. DNA of the CDR3: TGTGCCAGCAGCCCACGGTCCGCGCAGTACTTC. Translating gives CASSPRSAQYF. Full variable domain (remainder filled in from reference TRBV9 and TRBJ2-7): DSGVTQTPKHLITATGQRVTLRCSPRSGDLSVYWYQQSLDQGLQFLIQYYNGEERAKGNILERFSAQQFPDLHSELNLSSLELGDSALYFCASSPRSAQYFGPGTRLTVT.

The chain couples TRBV5-1 to TRBJ1-4, with a weak D call TRBD1 (5 bases). Germline V lookup: CDR1 SGHRS, CDR2 YFSETQ. This CDR3 spans 17 amino acids. V lost 5 bases and J lost 2, with 19 bases in between. The CDR3 region is CASRQNPGGSTNEKLFF. The CDR3 nucleotides read TGCGCCAGCAGACAAAACCCCGGGGGGTCGACTAATGAAAAACTGTTTTTT.

The chain combines TRBV5-6 with TRBJ2-6; the D gene is possibly TRBD1 (5 bases). CDR3 size: 15 residues. CDR1 SGHDT and CDR2 YYEEEE come from the germline V gene. V dropped 1 base and J dropped 2 bases, with 7 bases sitting between them. CDR3 nucleotide sequence: TGTGCCAGCAGCTTGAAGGGGCCTGGGGCCAACGTCCTGACTTTC. This translates into CASSLKGPGANVLTF.

A few counts support this clone. At one boundary the junction diverges from the germline segment, which might be a read error. This chain links TRBV28 with TRBJ2-2, with D possibly matching TRBD1 (5 bases). Germline V gene data show CDR1 as MDHEN and CDR2 as SYDVKM. The CDR3 contains 13 residues. The CDR3 DNA is TGCGCTGCGGTTAGGGGCCCCACCGGGGAGCTGTTTTTT. It is translated as CAAVRGPTGELFF.